This T cell receptor beta chain was retrieved from a study of T-cell reconstitution after alpha-beta-depleted transplantation in children (dated by TCRdb to the mid-2010s). Broadly, across the study: Using TCR repertoire profiling, the study quantitatively followed how T-cell immune reconstitution unfolded in children after TCRalphabeta/CD19-depleted allogeneic hematopoietic cell transplantation.

This clonotype was detected a few times. Its antigen is currently not known. No much larger clonotype is one base removed from it; base qualities were not supplied. The method was PCR. For sequencing, an Illumina HiSeq 2500 was employed. TCR libraries were prepared with molecular barcoding, using unique molecular identifiers to normalize TCRbeta repertoire quantification. TCRdb cleaned the public reads at Q25 with fastp, built clones with MiXCR and kept in-frame beta chains. Each entry merges the rows of one CDR3 protein and shows their most common DNA and genes. The sample contains 450,000 to 600,000 distinct CDR3 sequences, about 16% of them found a single time. 2.5% to 4% of the sample is taken by the ten largest. The CDR3 runs 15 amino acids, cysteine and phenylalanine included. Only the CDR3 DNA stays, 45 bases, in frame from base 1. V lost 0 bases and J lost 7 bases, and the count of bases not matched to a germline gene is 6. CDR1 and CDR2 (SGDLS, YYNGEE) derive from the germline V gene.

The sequence was obtained from a human donor who donated a stem cell graft to a child with acute lymphoblastic leukemia. The specimen was PBMCs from the stem cell graft donor, collected from the stem cell graft. This receptor chain uses TRBV9 and TRBJ2-1, with TRBD1 matching 8 junction bases. CDR3 reads: CASSVGQGYLNEQFF. The bases are TGTGCCAGCAGCGTAGGACAGGGGTATTTGAATGAGCAGTTCTTC. Full variable domain (CDR3 extended with the reference TRBV9 and TRBJ2-1 proteins): DSGVTQTPKHLITATGQRVTLRCSPRSGDLSVYWYQQSLDQGLQFLIQYYNGEERAKGNILERFSAQQFPDLHSELNLSSLELGDSALYFCASSVGQGYLNEQFFGPGTRLTVL.